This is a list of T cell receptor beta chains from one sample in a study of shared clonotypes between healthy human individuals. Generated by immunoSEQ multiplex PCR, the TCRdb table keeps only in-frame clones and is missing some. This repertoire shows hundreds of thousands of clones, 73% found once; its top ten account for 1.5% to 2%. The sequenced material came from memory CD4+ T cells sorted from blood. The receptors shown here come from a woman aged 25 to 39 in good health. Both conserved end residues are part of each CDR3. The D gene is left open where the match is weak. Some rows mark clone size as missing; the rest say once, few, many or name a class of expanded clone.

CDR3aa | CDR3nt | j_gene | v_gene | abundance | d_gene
CASSLLGTSAYYEQYF | TGTGCCAGCAGCTTATTGGGGACTAGCGCATACTACGAGCAGTACTTC | TRBJ2-7 | TRBV11-2 | once | TRBD2
CASSLSTNNEQFF | TGCGCCAGCAGCTTGAGTACTAACAATGAGCAGTTCTTC | TRBJ2-1 | TRBV5-1 | - | -
CASTQTSGSSYNEQFF | TGTGCCAGCACCCAAACCAGCGGGAGCTCCTACAATGAGCAGTTCTTC | TRBJ2-1 | TRBV7-3 | - | TRBD2
CASSPTGVEQYF | TGTGCCAGCAGCCCGACAGGCGTCGAGCAGTACTTC | TRBJ2-7 | TRBV2 | - | -
CASRRGTSGSYEQYF | TGTGCCAGCAGGCGCGGGACTAGCGGGAGCTACGAGCAGTACTTC | TRBJ2-7 | TRBV27 | - | TRBD2
CSVATRDGLYEQYF | TGCAGCGTTGCTACTAGAGATGGGTTATACGAGCAGTACTTC | TRBJ2-7 | TRBV29-1 | - | -
CASRPNRGTGELFF | TGTGCCAGCAGGCCTAACAGGGGAACCGGGGAGCTGTTTTTT | TRBJ2-2 | TRBV7-2 | - | TRBD1
CASSTKEGPSYEQYF | TGTGCCAGTAGTACGAAAGAGGGCCCGAGCTACGAGCAGTACTTC | TRBJ2-7 | TRBV19 | - | -
CASSAGTEAYEQYF | TGTGCCAGTAGTGCCGGGACCGAGGCCTACGAGCAGTACTTC | TRBJ2-7 | TRBV19 | - | -
CASSLSQGRDYGYTF | TGTGCCAGCAGCTTGTCGCAGGGTCGAGACTATGGCTACACCTTC | TRBJ1-2 | TRBV5-7 | - | -
CASRRNTDTQYF | TGTGCCAGCAGGCGCAACACAGATACGCAGTATTTT | TRBJ2-3 | TRBV27 | - | -
CASSSPGPLGEKLFF | TGTGCCAGCAGCTCGCCGGGGCCGCTGGGTGAAAAACTGTTTTTT | TRBJ1-4 | TRBV5-4 | once | -
CAIISGTGGPYTEAFF | TGTGCCATCATCAGCGGGACAGGGGGCCCTTACACTGAAGCTTTCTTT | TRBJ1-1 | TRBV28 | - | TRBD1
CASSLVGSANEAFF | TGCGCCAGCAGCTTGGTCGGCAGCGCAAATGAAGCTTTCTTT | TRBJ1-1 | TRBV5-1 | - | -
CASSSPRGLNYGYTF | TGTGCCAGCAGCTCCCCCAGGGGGCTCAACTATGGCTACACCTTC | TRBJ1-2 | TRBV7-2 | - | TRBD1
CATQGTEGYEQYF | TGTGCCACCCAAGGGACAGAGGGCTACGAGCAGTACTTC | TRBJ2-7 | TRBV25-1 | - | TRBD1
CAISVGTPYNEQFF | TGTGCCATCAGTGTCGGGACACCCTACAATGAGCAGTTCTTC | TRBJ2-1 | TRBV10-3 | - | -